Below, one T cell receptor beta chain is given with its context. The specificity of this receptor is unknown. Base qualities are missing; no much larger clone stands one base away. The time point label of this sample denotes: pre-transplant. Thawed unstimulated PBMCs were stained for CD3, CD4 and CD8 and FACS-sorted into CD3+CD4+ and CD3+CD8+ populations. All 8 studied subjects were randomized to withdrawal of immunosuppression. The Qiagen DNeasy Blood and Tissue Kit was used for isolation of genomic DNA. The data stem from a study of T cell clones after liver transplantation (dated by TCRdb to between 2018 and 2021). Concerning the study at large: Samples were obtained from ITN030ST, a randomized trial in which withdrawal of immunosuppression was attempted within 2 years of liver transplantation. Donor-reactive T cell clones were identified using TCRbeta sequencing after a pre-transplant mixed lymphocyte reaction and were then followed in post-transplant blood. Third party-reactive TCRbeta sequences from pre-transplant MLRs were also identified as an antigen-independent comparator for donor-reactive sequences. Of the eight recipients, a few were HCV-positive, while the remaining recipients had been transplanted for non-autoimmune, non-viral indications. The subjects received no induction therapy and were kept on standard immunosuppression until randomization at 12-24 months post-transplant. Tolerance was defined as complete immunosuppression withdrawal for at least one year with no rise in liver enzymes beyond twice the upper limit of normal. Blood samples were collected pre-transplant, pre-randomization before withdrawal, and post-randomization after either complete withdrawal or failed withdrawal. The studied cohort comprised 8 liver transplant recipients, 3 classified as tolerant and 5 as non-tolerant.

Frozen genomic DNA underwent high-throughput TCRbeta CDR3 sequencing by immunoSEQ, including PCR amplification, mapping, bias correction and internal controls. Processing in the source paper ran as follows. Only productive rearrangements were retained, and each unique TCRbeta sequence was defined by its CDR3 nucleotide sequence together with its V and J gene. For a sequence to be called donor-reactive, it needed a frequency of at least 0.01% and at least 5-fold expansion in CFSE-low cells compared with unstimulated pre-transplant cells. Per-subject minimum frequency thresholds, based on the lowest-template unstimulated sample, ensured at least 90% detection power. Jensen-Shannon divergence between the top 1000 TCRbeta sequences post-transplant and pre-transplant was used to measure repertoire turnover. Changes in detection of donor-reactive sequences were tested with two-sided Fisher's exact tests. TCRdb stores this immuneACCESS table with in-frame sequences only. Part of the clones is absent; in the studies checked, under half of the shortfall reflects unresolved V genes, and no reason is known for the rest. The V and J calls and clone size are taken from that table; D and trimming were inferred from the DNA. Across this sample there are 65,000 to 80,000 clones, with about 80% seen only once. Of the sample, around 0.66% falls within the top ten clones.

What the study reported, not specific to this receptor: The decline in donor-reactive sequences exceeded the decline in third party-reactive sequences, suggesting partial antigen-specific deletion that was unrelated to withdrawal success. Because allograft tissue specimens were not available, migration of donor-reactive T cells into the graft, rather than deletion, may have occurred. Low numbers of available donor cells limited the measurable donor-reactive repertoire in a couple of subjects. Conclusions were preliminary, limited by small, heterogeneous patient numbers and non-standardized post-transplant time points. In most of the 8 subjects, regardless of tolerance or HCV status, circulating donor-reactive CD4 TCRbeta sequences dropped significantly post-transplant. When repertoire turnover was taken into account, detection of donor-reactive sequences was significantly reduced in 7 of 8 subjects for CD4 and in 8 of 8 subjects for CD8.

Sequenced material: CD4+ T cells from blood, taken before liver transplant. This sequence was found in a human donor who received a liver transplant.

CDR3 protein: CASSREVGNTEAFF. The nucleotides are TGTGCCAGCAGTCGGGAGGTGGGGAACACTGAAGCTTTCTTT. The sequence links TRBV27 to TRBJ1-1; the D gene remains uncertain. The CDR3, cysteine through phenylalanine, is 14 amino acids long. CDR3 DNA is the only sequence kept; it has 42 bases, read in frame from the first base. CDR1 and CDR2 are read off the germline V gene (reference sequence) as MNHEY and SMNVEV. At the junction V is shortened by 5 bases and J by 1 base, with 11 bases in between.